These 2 T cell receptor beta chains were sequenced from one sample in a study of T cell repertoires in cytomegalovirus infection. Their cognate antigens are unknown. TCRdb reanalysed the reads using MiXCR and keeps one entry per CDR3 protein. The data contain 750,000 to 950,000 distinct CDR3 sequences, 25% to 35% of them singletons. Specimen: cultured CD8+ T cells from PBMCs, collected from culture after CMV antigen stimulation. The source of these receptors is a human donor in good health (CMV status not recorded). Some clones in this sample may be carry-over from other donors' samples.

The V and J genes are TRBV14 and TRBJ2-7; D uncertain. Trimming shortened V by 1 base and J by 2 bases, and 9 bases separated the two germline ends. The germline gives CDR1 SGHDN, CDR2 FVKESK. CDR3 length: 14 amino acids. This CDR3 is CASSQVESTYEQYF. The CDR3 DNA reads TGTGCCAGCAGCCAAGTTGAGAGCACCTACGAGCAGTACTTC.

The rearrangement links TRBV9 to TRBJ1-2, with D tentatively TRBD1 (6 bases). Germline-derived CDR1 and CDR2 are SGDLS and YYNGEE. V was shortened by 3 bases and J by 1 base, with 10 bases between the two germline ends. The CDR3 has 14 residues. This chain's CDR3 is CASSAYRDNYGYTF. The CDR3 DNA follows: TGTGCCAGCAGCGCATACAGGGATAACTATGGCTACACCTTC.